The T cell receptor beta chain under discussion was sequenced for a study of blood T cell repertoires in COVID-19. Across the study: COVID-19 samples from acute and convalescent phases originated in the United States, Italy and Spain. T cells, B-cell-depleted T cells, or PBMCs provided the cDNA or gDNA that served as material.

How the authors handled the data: Nucleated cell number was recorded as an estimate derived from reference gene primer amplification. This table comes from immunoSEQ multiplex PCR, and its TCRdb copy is limited to in-frame clones, with some not included. V and J calls and clone size come straight from that table; D and trimming were deduced from the DNA. The data show some 400,000 clones, around 90% seen once. This clone was seen a single time. Trimming removed 4 bases from V and 1 base from J; junction bases left unmatched: 8. The CDR3 totals 18 residues. CDR1 is MGHRA, CDR2 YSYEKL, per germline. The specimen was peripheral blood. The receptor was derived from a man younger than 35 with active or convalescent COVID-19. The chain couples TRBV4-1 to TRBJ2-1; 12 positions match TRBD2. The chain's CDR3 is CASSPQTSGGWSYNEQFF. DNA for the CDR3: TGCGCCAGCAGCCCTCAAACTAGCGGGGGGTGGTCCTACAATGAGCAGTTCTTC.